This TCR beta chain was retrieved from a study of blood T cell repertoires in COVID-19. Study information: Spain, Italy and the United States supplied samples that represented acute and convalescent COVID-19. Sample material is recorded as cDNA or gDNA derived from T cells, B-cell-depleted T cells, or PBMCs.

CDR1 is LGHNA and CDR2 is YSLEER in the germline V gene. The CDR3 has 15 residues. Trimming pared 1 base from V and 2 bases from J, leaving 11 bases between. In the original analysis: Estimation of nucleated cell counts relied on the amplification of reference gene primers. Libraries were prepared by immunoSEQ multiplex PCR; TCRdb keeps only in-frame clonotypes and omits some of them. Clone size and V and J calls were adopted from that table, with D and trimming inferred from the DNA. The sample lists under 250,000 clones, roughly four fifths occurring once. The chain links TRBV4-3 to TRBJ1-1; possible D gene TRBD1, 6 bases. The TCR sequence derives from a woman aged 18 to 35 with acute or convalescent COVID-19. Sequences were obtained from peripheral blood. The CDR3 nucleotides are TGCGCCAGCAGCCAAGGGGGACACGTAAACACTGAAGCTTTCTTT. Residues: CASSQGGHVNTEAFF.